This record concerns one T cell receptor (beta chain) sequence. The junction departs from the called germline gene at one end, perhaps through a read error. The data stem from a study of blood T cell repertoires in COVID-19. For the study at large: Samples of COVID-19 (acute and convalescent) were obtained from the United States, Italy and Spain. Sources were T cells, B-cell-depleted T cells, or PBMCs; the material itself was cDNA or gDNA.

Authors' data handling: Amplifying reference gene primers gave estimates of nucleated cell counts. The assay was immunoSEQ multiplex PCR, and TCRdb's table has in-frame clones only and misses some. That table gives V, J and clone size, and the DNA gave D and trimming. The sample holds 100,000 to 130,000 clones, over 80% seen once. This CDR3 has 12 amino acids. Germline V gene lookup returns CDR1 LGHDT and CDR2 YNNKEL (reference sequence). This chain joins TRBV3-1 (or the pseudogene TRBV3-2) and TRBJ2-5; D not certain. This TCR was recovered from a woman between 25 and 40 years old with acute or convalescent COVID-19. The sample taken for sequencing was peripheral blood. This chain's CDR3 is CASTQMRETQYF. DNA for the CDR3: TGTGCCAGCACCCAAATGAGAGAGACCCAGTACTTC.